The sequence of this T cell receptor (beta chain) was determined in a study of beta chain features in type 1 diabetes. Expressed TCRB transcripts were sequenced because the entire RNA isolate underwent reverse transcription. This table comes from immunoSEQ multiplex PCR, and its TCRdb copy is limited to in-frame clones, with some not included. The repertoire holds about 150,000 clones, with roughly a tenth as singletons. Points from the study as a whole: Possibly, sequencing cDNA over-represented cells that had high TCR expression levels. Patients with Type 1 diabetes showed moderately but significantly shorter TCRB CDR3s in all four CD4+ subsets. The naive, central memory and Treg TCRB repertoires showed an apparent similarity that was greater among patients than among healthy donors.

Comment on this clone: Its antigen is undetermined.

A CD45RO/CCR7/CD25/CD127/CD95/CD27 panel sorted naive, central memory, regulatory and stem cell-like memory CD4+ cells. Trimming pared 3 bases from V and 2 bases from J, leaving 14 bases between. Germline-derived CDR1 and CDR2 are KGHSH and LQKENI. The CDR3 runs 15 residues. The sequencing input was naive CD4+ T cells from blood. The TCR sequence derives from a young man in good health. The chain links TRBV18 to TRBJ2-7; D is perhaps TRBD2 (6 bases). The CDR3 sequence: CASSPEGLRPYEQYF. The CDR3 bases are TGTGCCAGCTCACCGGAGGGACTTCGGCCCTACGAGCAGTACTTC. Full variable domain (rest looked up from reference TRBV18 and TRBJ2-7): NAGVMQNPRHLVRRRGQEARLRCSPMKGHSHVYWYRQLPEEGLKFMVYLQKENIIDESGMPKERFSAEFPKEGPSILRIQQVVRGDSAAYFCASSPEGLRPYEQYFGPGTRLTVT.